Listed here are 13 T cell receptor beta chains from one sample, sequenced in a study of blood T cell repertoires in COVID-19. Sequencing used immunoSEQ multiplex PCR; TCRdb keeps in-frame clones, though not all of them. The sample carries roughly 28,000 clones, around 74% recorded once. Sequencing was carried out using peripheral blood. These receptors all stem from a woman in her 70s with active or convalescent COVID-19.

This clone occurred a few times. The V call is TRBV11-2, the J call TRBJ2-7; 15 bases are a match to TRBD2. V dropped 6 bases and J dropped 2; count of bases not matched to a gene: 5. The CDR3 has 16 amino acids. Germline V lookup: CDR1 SGHAT, CDR2 FQNNGV. The CDR3 nucleotides are TGTGCCAGCAGTTCCGGACTAGCGGGAGGGCCCTACGAGCAGTACTTC. It translates to CASSSGLAGGPYEQYF.

This chain connects TRBV6-2 or TRBV6-3 to TRBJ2-7; 10 bases are shared with TRBD2. V lost 0 bases, J lost 4 bases, and 3 bases stayed unmatched. The germline gives CDR1 MNHEY, CDR2 SVGEGT. The CDR3 sequence is 15 residues long. The CDR3 loop is CASSYSTSGWYEQYF. CDR3 DNA: TGTGCCAGCAGTTACTCGACTAGCGGGTGGTACGAGCAGTACTTC.

The genes are TRBV27 and TRBJ2-7; D may be TRBD1 (5 bases). The V end was cut by 5 bases, the J end by 1 base, with 9 bases between. CDR3 length: 13 residues. The germline CDR1 and CDR2 sequences are MNHEY and SMNVEV (reference sequence). This chain's CDR3 is CASSRRGSYEQYF. The CDR3 bases are TGTGCCAGCAGTCGAAGGGGATCCTACGAGCAGTACTTC.

The chain combines TRBV19 with TRBJ1-1; 7 positions match TRBD1. This CDR3 comprises 15 residues. Losses at the gene ends were 10 bases for V and 0 bases for J; bases not matched to a gene: 11. Germline values: CDR1 LNHDA, CDR2 SQIVND (reference sequence). The chain's CDR3 is CATRGAGGMNTEAFF. In nucleotides, the CDR3 is TGTGCCACCCGGGGAGCAGGGGGAATGAACACTGAAGCTTTCTTT.

This clone turned up a few times. The CDR3 DNA follows: TGTGCCAGCAGCTTAGCGCGGGAGAGCTCCTACGAGCAGTACTTC. This translates into CASSLARESSYEQYF. V and J are TRBV7-6 and TRBJ2-7; 7 bases agree with TRBD2. With 0 bases clipped from V and 0 bases from J, the junction kept 2 bases outside the gene matches. CDR1 and CDR2 from the germline V gene are SGHVS and FNYEAQ. The CDR3 consists of 15 residues.

The count of this clone is one. The chain joins TRBV28 to TRBJ1-2; D unclear. The CDR3 consists of 11 residues. Germline V gene sequence: CDR1 MDHEN, CDR2 SYDVKM. The ends were cut back, 3 bases at V and 8 bases at J, with 7 bases in the middle. Here the CDR3 reads CASSFWEGYTF. The CDR3 DNA is TGTGCCAGCAGTTTTTGGGAGGGCTACACCTTC.

For the CDR3, the DNA is TGTGCCAGCAGCTTCCCCGGGAAGTACGAGCAGTACTTC. Protein sequence: CASSFPGKYEQYF. This chain links TRBV28 with TRBJ2-7, with D possibly TRBD2 on 5 matching bases. V was pared by 6 bases and J by 4 bases, with 13 bases between. CDR1 MDHEN and CDR2 SYDVKM come from the germline V gene. The CDR3 is 13 residues long.

CDR3 in DNA: TGTGCCAGCAAACTGACAGGATTGGGGGATCAGCCCCAGCATTTT. This codes for CASKLTGLGDQPQHF. The chain links TRBV2 to TRBJ1-5; D might be TRBD1 (6 bases). The CDR3 length is 15 residues. CDR1 is SNHLY, CDR2 FYNNEI, per germline. Trimming stripped 7 bases from V and 5 bases from J, with 18 bases between. The whole variable domain, remainder taken from reference TRBV2 and TRBJ1-5, is EPEVTQTPSHQVTQMGQEVILRCVPISNHLYFYWYRQILGQKVEFLVSFYNNEISEKSEIFDDQFSVERPDGSNFTLKIRSTKLEDSAMYFCASKLTGLGDQPQHFGDGTRLSIL.

This rearrangement joins TRBV2 to TRBJ2-3; unclear D gene. Per the germline V gene, CDR1 is SNHLY and CDR2 is FYNNEI. The CDR3 runs 13 residues. The V end lost 10 bases, the J end lost 0 bases, and 11 bases lay between the germline ends. CDR3 DNA sequence: TGTGCCACCCTATTAGATAGCACAGATACGCAGTATTTT. It encodes CATLLDSTDTQYF.

V is TRBV27 and J is TRBJ1-5; TRBD1 is a possible D gene (5 bases). The CDR3 runs to 17 residues. Germline CDR1 MNHEY, CDR2 SMNVEV (reference sequence). V lost 0 bases, J lost 4 bases, and 16 bases lay in between. The CDR3 loop reads CASSLSVTGKGNQPQHF. CDR3 bases: TGTGCCAGCAGTTTATCGGTAACGGGTAAGGGGAATCAGCCCCAGCATTTT.

J is TRBJ1-6 and V is TRBV30; 8 positions match TRBD1. The CDR3 totals 13 residues. Germline values: CDR1 GTSNPN, CDR2 SVGIG (reference sequence). J was trimmed by 9 bases and V by 0 bases; bases with no gene match: 1. The CDR3 region is CAWSVQGGSPLHF. As DNA, the CDR3 is TGTGCCTGGAGTGTACAGGGGGGTTCACCCCTCCACTTT. Using reference TRBV30 and TRBJ1-6 for the parts outside the CDR3, the full variable domain is SQTIHQWPATLVQPVGSPLSLECTVEGTSNPNLYWYRQAAGRGLQLLFYSVGIGQISSEVPQNLSASRPQDRQFILSSKKLLLSDSGFYLCAWSVQGGSPLHFGNGTRLTVT.

The V gene is TRBV24-1, the J gene TRBJ2-1; TRBD2 agrees at 9 bases. Germline V gives CDR1 KGHDR, CDR2 SFDVKD. CDR3 length: 15 amino acids. With 3 bases clipped from V and 7 bases from J, the junction kept 6 bases outside the gene matches. DNA of the CDR3: TGTGCCACCAGTGATAGTACTAGCGGGTTAAATGAGCAGTTCTTC. Translated: CATSDSTSGLNEQFF.

V is TRBV20-1 and J is TRBJ2-6; 11 nucleotides agree with TRBD2. Trimming at V came to 3 bases and at J to 2 bases, leaving 3 bases not matched to a gene. Per germline, CDR1 DFQATT and CDR2 SNEGSKA (reference sequence). The CDR3 sequence is 16 residues long. CDR3 bases: TGCAGTGCTAGTAGCGGGGGGGCCACTGGGGCCAACGTCCTGACTTTC. It encodes CSASSGGATGANVLTF.